These T cell receptor beta chains were read from a single sample in a study of T cells in tuberculosis. Assay used: immunoSEQ multiplex PCR; TCRdb lists only in-frame clones, some missing. The sample has 29,000 or so clones; around 90% are singletons. The sequencing used PBMCs, collected at tuberculosis diagnosis. These TCRs come from an adult with tuberculosis. Each CDR3 is given with its conserved first and last residue. The D gene is left open where the match is weak. Rows may omit the clone size; those that give it use once, few, many or a size class.

TRBJ2-2 TRBD2 NA TRBV2 CASSPRGLAGRNTGELFF TGTGCCAGCAGTCCAAGGGGACTAGCGGGGCGGAACACCGGGGAGCTGTTTTTT
TRBJ1-6 NA NA TRBV9 CASSVEVEGSPLHF TGTGCCAGCAGCGTAGAGGTGGAGGGCTCGCCCCTCCACTTT
TRBJ1-1 NA NA TRBV18 CASSPLQGYTEAFF TGTGCCAGCTCACCGTTGCAGGGGTACACTGAAGCTTTCTTT
TRBJ1-3 NA NA TRBV27 CASSPRGGNTIYF TGTGCCAGCAGTCCCAGGGGTGGAAACACCATATATTTT
TRBJ2-7 NA once TRBV7-8 CASSGRQGSNEQYF TGTGCCAGCAGCGGCCGGCAGGGTTCGAACGAGCAGTACTTC
TRBJ1-4 NA NA TRBV5-1 CASSLAGEKLFF TGCGCCAGCAGCTTGGCAGGGGAAAAACTGTTTTTT
TRBJ2-7 NA NA TRBV27 CASSLDGVAGDEQYF TGTGCCAGCAGTTTGGATGGGGTTGCAGGGGACGAGCAGTACTTC
TRBJ1-6 NA NA TRBV10-1 CASSVGAGNSPLHF TGCGCCAGCAGTGTAGGGGCTGGGAATTCACCCCTCCACTTT
TRBJ2-3 TRBD1 NA TRBV7-2 CASSLVGRGSTDTQYF TGTGCCAGCAGCTTAGTAGGCAGGGGGTCGACAGATACGCAGTATTTT
TRBJ1-6 NA NA TRBV2 CASKDRGHDSPLHF TGTGCCAGCAAAGATAGAGGGCACGATTCACCCCTCCACTTT
TRBJ1-1 NA NA TRBV2 CASTLSRLNTEAFF TGTGCCAGCACCCTTAGTCGGTTGAACACTGAAGCTTTCTTT
TRBJ1-1 NA once TRBV30 CAWSVRGVNTEAFF TGTGCCTGGAGTGTACGCGGAGTGAACACTGAAGCTTTCTTT
TRBJ1-1 NA NA TRBV12-5 CASGLGQGIDTEAFF TGTGCTAGTGGTTTGGGCCAGGGGATCGACACTGAAGCTTTCTTT
TRBJ2-7 NA NA TRBV30 CAWRENGEQYF TGTGCCTGGCGGGAGAATGGGGAGCAGTACTTC
TRBJ2-1 TRBD2 NA TRBV4-1 CASSQYGTSGHNEQFF TGCGCCAGCAGCCAATACGGGACTAGCGGCCACAATGAGCAGTTCTTC
TRBJ1-5 NA NA TRBV10-3 CATTDSLNQPQHF TGTGCCACCACCGACAGTTTGAATCAGCCCCAGCATTTT
TRBJ2-7 TRBD1 once TRBV7-3 CASSPGQLSYEQYF TGTGCCAGCAGCCCGGGACAGCTCTCCTACGAGCAGTACTTC
TRBJ2-1 NA NA TRBV2 CASSEQGYRNEQFF TGTGCCAGCAGTGAACAGGGGTACCGCAATGAGCAGTTCTTC
TRBJ2-4 TRBD2 NA TRBV19 CASSIGAGGIGKNIQYF TGTGCCAGTAGTATCGGCGCGGGAGGGATCGGCAAAAACATTCAGTACTTC
TRBJ2-2 TRBD2 NA TRBV7-2 CASSFFPAGGTGELFF TGTGCCAGCAGCTTTTTCCCGGCGGGGGGCACCGGGGAGCTGTTTTTT
TRBJ2-7 TRBD1 NA TRBV2 CASSGWDRGEQYF TGTGCCAGCAGTGGATGGGACAGGGGCGAGCAGTACTTC
TRBJ1-1 NA NA TRBV19 CASSILLNTEAFF TGTGCCAGTAGTATCCTCCTGAACACTGAAGCTTTCTTT
TRBJ2-3 TRBD2 NA TRBV15 CATRESGTTDTQYF TGTGCCACCAGAGAAAGCGGGACTACAGATACGCAGTATTTT
TRBJ2-2 NA NA TRBV28 CASSSRQASNTGELFF TGTGCCAGCAGTTCAAGACAGGCGTCGAACACCGGGGAGCTGTTTTTT